This TCR beta chain was found in a study of CD8+ T cells in alopecia areata. Study results and caveats: Lesional scalp, notably in alopecia totalis/universalis, had clonality above that of normal scalp.

cDNA serving as the sequencing template came from extracted, reverse transcribed RNA. The method was immunoSEQ multiplex PCR; TCRdb's version includes in-frame clones alone and lacks a portion of them. Here the sample spans under 200,000 clones, 50% to 65% being singletons. The treatment denotes: oral pan-JAK inhibitor, 5-10 mg twice daily. Comment on this clone: What it binds is not known.

Germline trimming cut 0 bases from V and 1 base from J; bases unmatched to any gene: 4. CDR3 length: 16 residues. Germline CDR1 is SGDLS and CDR2 is YYNGEE. Source: CD4+ T cells sorted from blood, taken at week 24, from a patient treated with tofacitinib. This rearrangement joins TRBV9 to TRBJ2-3, with 8 positions matching TRBD2. The source of this sequence is a human donor with alopecia areata. The CDR3 spells CASSVGTSWGTDTQYF. The DNA of the CDR3 is TGTGCCAGCAGCGTAGGGACTAGCTGGGGCACAGATACGCAGTATTTT.